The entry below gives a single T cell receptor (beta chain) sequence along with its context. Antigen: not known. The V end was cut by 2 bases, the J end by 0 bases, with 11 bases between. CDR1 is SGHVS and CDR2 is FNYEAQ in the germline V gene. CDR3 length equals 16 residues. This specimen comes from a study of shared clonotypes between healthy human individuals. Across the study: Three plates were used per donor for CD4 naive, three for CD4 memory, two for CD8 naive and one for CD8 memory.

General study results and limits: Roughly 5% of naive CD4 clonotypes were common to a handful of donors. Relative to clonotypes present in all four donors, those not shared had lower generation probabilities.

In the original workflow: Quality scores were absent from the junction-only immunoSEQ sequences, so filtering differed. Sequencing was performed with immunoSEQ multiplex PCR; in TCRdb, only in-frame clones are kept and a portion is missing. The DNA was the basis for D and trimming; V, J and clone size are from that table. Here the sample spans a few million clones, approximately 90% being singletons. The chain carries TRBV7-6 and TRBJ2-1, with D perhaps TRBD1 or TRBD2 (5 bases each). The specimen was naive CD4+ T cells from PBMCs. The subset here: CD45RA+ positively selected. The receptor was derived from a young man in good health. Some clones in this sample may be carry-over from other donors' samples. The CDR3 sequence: CASSLQLGGSYNEQFF. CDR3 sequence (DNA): TGTGCCAGCAGCTTACAACTTGGGGGCTCCTACAATGAGCAGTTCTTC.